Listed here are 2 T cell receptor beta chains from one sample, sequenced in a study of beta chain features in type 1 diabetes. TCRB transcripts that were expressed got sequenced, as all of the isolated RNA had been reverse transcribed. Using immunoSEQ multiplex PCR, the repertoire was profiled, and TCRdb retains in-frame clones only, with some absent. The sample consists of about 210,000 clones, roughly 10% of them appearing once. The sequenced sample was central memory CD4+ T cells from blood. These receptors all stem from a man aged 18 to 29 in good health.

This clone was observed a handful of times. The chain joins TRBV18 to TRBJ2-7; D is unresolved. Deletions cut 2 bases from V and 6 bases from J, with 11 bases between. Germline CDR1 reads KGHSH; CDR2 reads LQKENI. This CDR3 is 13 amino acids long. CDR3 nucleotides: TGTGCCAGCTCACCAGGAGTTGGGATCGAGCAGTACTTC. Protein product: CASSPGVGIEQYF.

The CDR3 coding sequence is TGCAGCGTTCAGGTGTGGATGGGGGGACCTGGAAACACCATATATTTT. It codes for CSVQVWMGGPGNTIYF. The rearrangement joins TRBV29-1 to TRBJ1-3; D perhaps matches TRBD1 (5 bases). This CDR3 is 16 amino acids long. V was trimmed by 5 bases and J by 2 bases, leaving 19 bases between them. Germline V CDR1 and CDR2: SQVTM, ANQGSEA.